Listed here are 31 T cell receptor beta chains from one sample, sequenced in a study of T-cell memory formation after mild COVID-19. TCRdb recomputed calls from the 5' RACE reads with MiXCR, one row per CDR3 protein. This sample has under 650,000 distinct CDR3 sequences, with approximately 18% found just once. The sample comprised PBMCs or a T cell subset sorted from them (not recorded which). These receptors came from an adult woman who had mild COVID-19 (a few samples of this study predate the infection). Cell type and time point are not known.

The chain recombines TRBV6-5 with TRBJ2-1, with D tentatively TRBD1 (6 bases). V shed 8 bases and J shed 0 bases, with 17 bases lying between them. The CDR3 contains 16 residues. CDR1 and CDR2 from the germline V gene are MNHEY and SVGAGI. CDR3 coding DNA: TGTGCCAGCCGCCTTGGGGGCCAAAGCTCCTACAATGAGCAGTTCTTC. Protein product: CASRLGGQSSYNEQFF.

The table lists this clonotype with a few counts. J is TRBJ2-1 and V is TRBV3-1; 8 bases match TRBD2. V was pared by 0 bases and J by 11 bases, with 6 bases of the junction left unmatched. In germline, CDR1 is LGHDT, CDR2 YNNKEL (reference sequence). The CDR3 contains 14 residues. The CDR3 sequence is CASSQEGSGGKQFF. The CDR3 DNA reads TGTGCCAGCAGCCAAGAGGGCAGCGGGGGAAAGCAGTTCTTC.

This clonotype was detected a few times. The chain couples TRBV7-6 to TRBJ2-3; 9 bases match TRBD2. The ends lost 1 base at V and 5 bases at J; junction bases unmatched: 10. Germline CDR1 is SGHVS and CDR2 is FNYEAQ. The CDR3 has 17 residues. CDR3 sequence: CASSLEVSSGAGDTQYF. In DNA form, the CDR3 reads TGTGCCAGCAGCTTAGAGGTTTCTAGCGGGGCTGGAGATACGCAGTATTTT.

The J gene is TRBJ2-7, the V gene TRBV5-1; 9 positions agree with TRBD1. Trimming at V came to 3 bases and at J to 1 base, leaving 8 bases not matched to a gene. CDR3 length equals 16 residues. Per germline, CDR1 SGHRS and CDR2 YFSETQ. Here the CDR3 reads CASSSSGTGSSYEQYF. Written as DNA, the CDR3 is TGCGCCAGCAGCTCTTCAGGGACAGGGTCGTCCTACGAGCAGTACTTC. Combining the CDR3 with reference TRBV5-1 and TRBJ2-7 gives the whole variable domain KAGVTQTPRYLIKTRGQQVTLSCSPISGHRSVSWYQQTPGQGLQFLFEYFSETQRNKGNFPGRFSGRQFSNSRSEMNVSTLELGDSALYLCASSSSGTGSSYEQYFGPGTRLTVT.

V and J are TRBV12-3 or TRBV12-4 and TRBJ1-2; D gene uncertain. The CDR3 sequence is 16 residues long. Trimming removed 6 bases at V and 4 bases at J, with 21 bases between. This chain's CDR3 is CASSLRVAGILYGYTF. CDR3 nucleotides: TGTGCCAGCAGCCTAAGGGTTGCGGGGATTCTCTATGGCTACACCTTC.

This clonotype was observed a handful of times. The chain is built from TRBV4-3 and TRBJ2-3, with a weak D call TRBD2 (6 bases). The CDR3 is 16 amino acids. V was shortened by 1 base and J by 0 bases, with 11 bases between the two germline ends. The V gene's germline CDR1 is LGHNA and CDR2 YSLEER. The CDR3 bases are TGCGCCAGCAGCCAAGGCCAGCGGGCTAGCACAGATACGCAGTATTTT. The encoded protein is CASSQGQRASTDTQYF.

This rearrangement joins TRBV5-1 to TRBJ2-5; D possibly uses TRBD1 or TRBD2 (5 bases each). CDR1 is SGHRS and CDR2 is YFSETQ in the germline V gene. The CDR3 covers 15 residues. Trimming stripped 4 bases from V and 4 bases from J, with 17 bases between. CDR3 bases: TGCGCCAGCAGCACCCCGGGACCCGTGGGAGAGACCCAGTACTTC. This translates into CASSTPGPVGETQYF.

The V gene is TRBV7-2, the J gene TRBJ2-3; 7 nucleotides line up with TRBD2. Germline lookup yields CDR1 SGHTA and CDR2 FQGNSA. Trimming removed 6 bases from V and 2 bases from J; junction bases left unmatched: 8. The CDR3 totals 15 residues. Here the CDR3 DNA reads TGTGCCAGCAGTCGACTAGCACAGATCACAGATACGCAGTATTTT. Residues: CASSRLAQITDTQYF. The variable domain in full, completed from reference TRBV7-2 and TRBJ2-3, reads GAGVSQSPSNKVTEKGKDVELRCDPISGHTALYWYRQSLGQGLEFLIYFQGNSAPDKSGLPSDRFSAERTGGSVSTLTIQRTQQEDSAVYLCASSRLAQITDTQYFGPGTRLTVL.

In its sample, this clonotype was seen a few times. The chain carries TRBV7-8 and TRBJ1-1, with D tentatively TRBD1 (6 bases). V lost 1 base and J 1 base, leaving 16 bases between the germline ends. The CDR3 has 17 residues. Germline assignment: CDR1 SGHVS and CDR2 FQNEAQ. The CDR3: CASSLVFGGAPNTEAFF. In DNA, the CDR3 is TGTGCCAGCAGCTTAGTCTTCGGGGGGGCCCCGAACACTGAAGCTTTCTTT.

The chain recombines TRBV7-2 with TRBJ2-1; D is tentatively TRBD1 or TRBD2 (5 bases each). Germline V lookup: CDR1 SGHTA, CDR2 FQGNSA. Trimming took 4 bases from V and 7 from J, leaving 17 bases between them. The CDR3 covers 15 residues. For the CDR3, the DNA is TGTGCCAGCAGCTCACCCGGGGCCGTCAGGAATGAGCAGTTCTTC. Amino acid sequence: CASSSPGAVRNEQFF.

The chain joins TRBV13 to TRBJ1-6, with 9 bases fitting TRBD1. The CDR3 has 14 amino acids. In germline, CDR1 is PRHDT, CDR2 FYEKMQ (reference sequence). V was pared by 5 bases and J by 8 bases, with 4 bases of the junction left unmatched. The CDR3 DNA reads TGTGCCAGCAGCCGCAGACAGGGGGATTCACCCCTCCACTTT. This translates into CASSRRQGDSPLHF.

This clonotype was recorded a few times. The rearrangement uses TRBV7-6 and TRBJ1-1; 9 nucleotides agree with TRBD1. V lost 5 bases and J lost 10; bases outside the gene matches: 8. The CDR3 extends over 13 amino acids. Germline V lookup: CDR1 SGHVS, CDR2 FNYEAQ. The CDR3 is CASSIQGARGAFF. As DNA, the CDR3 is TGTGCCAGCAGCATACAGGGGGCCCGGGGAGCTTTCTTT.

V and J are TRBV7-8 and TRBJ2-2, with 8 bases identical to TRBD1. The CDR3 has 15 residues. CDR1 and CDR2 from the germline V gene are SGHVS and FQNEAQ. J was trimmed by 6 bases and V by 6 bases; bases with no gene match: 9. The CDR3 sequence is CASRSGTGRSGELFF. The CDR3 DNA sequence: TGTGCCAGCAGGTCCGGGACAGGACGGTCCGGGGAGCTGTTTTTT.

Only a few counts were recorded for this clonotype. CDR3 region: CASSGAETQETQYF. DNA of the CDR3: TGTGCCAGCAGCGGAGCGGAGACCCAAGAGACCCAGTACTTC. The rearrangement links TRBV7-9 to TRBJ2-5, with D perhaps matching TRBD2 (5 bases). Germline-derived CDR1 and CDR2 are SEHNR and FQNEAQ (reference sequence). The CDR3 is made up of 14 amino acids. Deletions cut 5 bases from V and 1 base from J, with 11 bases between.

The chain uses TRBV7-9 and TRBJ2-3; D unresolved. Germline V gene lookup returns CDR1 SEHNR and CDR2 FQNEAQ (reference sequence). V lost 5 bases and J 7 bases, leaving 13 bases between the germline ends. The CDR3 is 13 amino acids. Here the CDR3 reads CASSLPNPNTQYF. The CDR3 region has the DNA TGTGCCAGCAGCCTCCCGAATCCGAATACGCAGTATTTT.

This chain uses TRBV12-3 or TRBV12-4 with TRBJ1-2; 12 nucleotides match TRBD1. V gave up 3 bases and J gave up 7 bases; unmatched junction bases: 6. This CDR3 is built from 15 residues. CDR3 coding DNA: TGTGCCAGCAGTTTTACACCGGGACAGGGGGCTGGCTACACCTTC. Amino acid sequence: CASSFTPGQGAGYTF.

The CDR3: CASSPEGRNTEAFF. The CDR3 nucleotides read TGTGCCAGCAGTCCGGAGGGGAGGAACACTGAAGCTTTCTTT. The J gene is TRBJ1-1, the V gene TRBV27; perhaps TRBD1 as D (5 bases). V shed 5 bases and J shed 1 base, with 11 bases lying between them. CDR3 size: 14 residues. CDR1 and CDR2 from the germline V gene are MNHEY and SMNVEV (reference sequence).

This clonotype has only a few counts. CDR3 protein: CSVAGESTDTQYF. The CDR3 DNA sequence: TGCAGCGTCGCGGGGGAAAGCACAGATACGCAGTATTTT. This rearrangement joins TRBV29-1 to TRBJ2-3; 7 bases align to TRBD2. Per the germline V gene, CDR1 is SQVTM and CDR2 is ANQGSEA. The CDR3 extends over 13 amino acids. Trimming at V came to 6 bases and at J to 0 bases, leaving 3 bases not matched to a gene.

The chain couples TRBV20-1 to TRBJ2-5, with 7 bases matching TRBD1. This CDR3 has 14 amino acids. In germline, CDR1 is DFQATT, CDR2 SNEGSKA (reference sequence). V lost 5 bases, J lost 1 base, and 7 bases stayed unmatched. The CDR3 nucleotides read TGCAGTGCTCTTAATAACAGGGGCCAAGAGACCCAGTACTTC. It is translated as CSALNNRGQETQYF.

This clonotype was seen more than once but under ten times. This chain connects TRBV6-2 or TRBV6-3 to TRBJ2-3; weak D call: TRBD1 (6 bases). CDR3 length equals 15 residues. Trimming cost V 4 bases and J 2 bases, with 13 bases left between them. Germline V gene sequence: CDR1 MNHEY, CDR2 SVGEGT. This CDR3 reads CASSFTTGSTDTQYF. In DNA form, the CDR3 reads TGTGCCAGCAGTTTCACGACAGGTTCCACAGATACGCAGTATTTT.

The chain carries TRBV4-1 and TRBJ2-1; possibly TRBD1 for D (5 bases). The CDR3 loop spans 14 amino acids. V shed 4 bases and J shed 6 bases, with 13 bases lying between them. Germline V lookup: CDR1 MGHRA, CDR2 YSYEKL. Here the CDR3 reads CASSPGDSPNEQFF. The CDR3 coding sequence is TGCGCCAGCAGCCCAGGAGACAGTCCCAATGAGCAGTTCTTC.

Only a few counts were recorded for this clonotype. V is TRBV25-1 and J is TRBJ2-1; D call uncertain. Per germline, CDR1 MGHDK and CDR2 SYGVNS. The ends were cut back, 4 bases at V and 1 base at J, with 5 bases in the middle. This CDR3 spans 13 amino acids. The CDR3 nucleotides are TGTGCCAGCAGTGGCGATTCCTACAATGAGCAGTTCTTC. Its translation: CASSGDSYNEQFF. Combining the CDR3 with reference TRBV25-1 and TRBJ2-1 gives the whole variable domain EADIYQTPRYLVIGTGKKITLECSQTMGHDKMYWYQQDPGMELHLIHYSYGVNSTEKGDLSSESTVSRIRTEHFPLTLESARPSHTSQYLCASSGDSYNEQFFGPGTRLTVL.

The V and J genes are TRBV5-6 and TRBJ2-7; possible D gene TRBD2, 5 bases. In germline, CDR1 is SGHDT, CDR2 YYEEEE. This CDR3 comprises 14 residues. V was pared by 3 bases and J by 3 bases, with 13 bases between. CDR3: CASSWGEVFYEQYF. The CDR3 region has the DNA TGTGCCAGCAGCTGGGGAGAGGTGTTCTACGAGCAGTACTTC.

This clonotype was observed a handful of times. V gene TRBV6-5 combines with J gene TRBJ2-7, with TRBD1 matching over 10 bases. This CDR3 comprises 14 residues. With V trimmed by 7 bases and J by 3 bases, 6 bases remained unmatched. CDR1 and CDR2 (germline): MNHEY, SVGAGI. CDR3 bases: TGTGCCAGCAACCACCGGGACAGGGGCTACGAGCAGTACTTC. This sequence encodes CASNHRDRGYEQYF.

In this sample, this clonotype turned up a few times. V is TRBV9 and J is TRBJ2-3, with D hard to call. Germline CDR1 SGDLS, CDR2 YYNGEE. This CDR3 is 12 amino acids long. V was trimmed by 4 bases and J by 6 bases, leaving 9 bases between them. The CDR3 region has the DNA TGTGCCAGCAGCTCTTTGGGCGATACGCAGTATTTT. Protein: CASSSLGDTQYF.

This clonotype was picked up a small number of times. V is TRBV24-1 and J is TRBJ2-3; TRBD1 is a possible D gene (6 bases). The V and J ends lost 3 bases and 0 bases respectively, with 9 bases between them. CDR1 and CDR2 from the germline V gene are KGHDR and SFDVKD. The CDR3 is 15 amino acids. The CDR3 DNA reads TGTGCCACCAGTGATGGTCAGGGGAGCACAGATACGCAGTATTTT. Protein sequence: CATSDGQGSTDTQYF.

In this sample, this clonotype turned up a few times. The CDR3 DNA reads TGTGCCAGCAGGGGGCGAGGCGGGGAGCTGTTTTTT. This codes for CASRGRGGELFF. V and J are TRBV12-3 or TRBV12-4 and TRBJ2-2; TRBD1 might be the D (5 bases). V lost 6 bases and J 7 bases, leaving 9 bases between the germline ends. The CDR3 is 12 amino acids.

There are many counts of this clonotype. The chain carries TRBV24-1 and TRBJ1-5; maybe TRBD1 (6 bases). Germline V gene sequence: CDR1 KGHDR, CDR2 SFDVKD. The CDR3 sequence is 16 residues long. Between the trimmed V and J ends, which lost 4 bases and 3 bases, there was a span of 15 bases. CDR3 residues: CATSDHTTGLNQPQHF. The CDR3, as DNA: TGTGCCACCAGTGACCACACGACAGGCCTCAATCAGCCCCAGCATTTT.

The rearrangement joins TRBV7-9 to TRBJ1-2; D ambiguous. V was trimmed by 5 bases and J by 4 bases, leaving 23 bases between them. Germline V gene lookup returns CDR1 SEHNR and CDR2 FQNEAQ (reference sequence). The CDR3 is made up of 17 amino acids. CDR3 in amino acids: CASSPSDGMGFGYGYTF. The CDR3 region has the DNA TGTGCCAGCAGCCCGAGTGACGGGATGGGGTTCGGCTATGGCTACACCTTC.

The CDR3 reads CASSLGASAGETQYF. Written as DNA, the CDR3 is TGCGCCAGCAGCTTGGGTGCGAGCGCAGGGGAGACCCAGTACTTC. The chain recombines TRBV5-1 with TRBJ2-5; TRBD1 might be the D (5 bases). The CDR3 spans 15 residues. Looked up from germline, CDR1 is SGHRS and CDR2 is YFSETQ. V dropped 0 bases and J dropped 5 bases, with 14 bases sitting between them.

Ten or more counts support this clonotype. The rearrangement links TRBV12-3 or TRBV12-4 to TRBJ1-5, with a possible D match to TRBD1 (6 bases). The V gene lost 8 bases and the J gene lost 6 bases, with 11 bases spanning the gap. This CDR3 is 12 amino acids long. As DNA, the CDR3 is TGTGCCAGCCGTCGGACAGTTCAGCCCCAGCATTTT. This encodes CASRRTVQPQHF.